The rows below give T cell receptor beta chains drawn from one sample of a study of cytomegalovirus exposure and HLA in healthy donors. Some clones are missing from TCRdb's copy, which holds only in-frame ones; the method was immunoSEQ multiplex PCR. The table records about 150,000 clones, around 80% of them present only once. Sequencing was done on a sample of PBMCs. The receptor set was obtained from a man aged 40-49 years in good health and CMV-seropositive. Each CDR3 is given with its conserved first and last residue. The order of the fields is J gene, V gene, CDR3 protein.

J gene: TRBJ2-3
V gene: TRBV18
CDR3 protein: CASSLRQGEGDTQYF

J gene: TRBJ2-2
V gene: TRBV4-1
CDR3 protein: CASSRGEGYTGELFF

J gene: TRBJ2-3
V gene: TRBV19
CDR3 protein: CASRGGAGTSTDTQYF

J gene: TRBJ2-2
V gene: TRBV6-1
CDR3 protein: CASSERQNTGELFF

J gene: TRBJ2-5
V gene: TRBV15
CDR3 protein: CATSKDRAQETQYF

J gene: TRBJ2-1
V gene: TRBV28
CDR3 protein: CASKGGAGGYNEQFF

J gene: TRBJ1-1
V gene: TRBV27
CDR3 protein: CASTPRPGTEAFF

J gene: TRBJ2-3
V gene: TRBV7-9
CDR3 protein: CASSLQEDTQYF

J gene: TRBJ2-1
V gene: TRBV4-2
CDR3 protein: CASSPPLIDRQFF

J gene: TRBJ2-7
V gene: TRBV19
CDR3 protein: CASSIRLGGTGEQYF

J gene: TRBJ1-2
V gene: TRBV29-1
CDR3 protein: CSVLSESGYTF

J gene: TRBJ2-1
V gene: TRBV12-2
CDR3 protein: CASRPFSGRSYNEQFF

J gene: TRBJ2-3
V gene: TRBV10-3
CDR3 protein: CAIRDTSTDTQYF

J gene: TRBJ2-1
V gene: TRBV5-6
CDR3 protein: CASSLTGSKGFF

J gene: TRBJ2-2
V gene: TRBV6-6
CDR3 protein: CASSYGRRHTGELFF

J gene: TRBJ1-3
V gene: TRBV28
CDR3 protein: CASSYSRGRVGNTIYF

J gene: TRBJ2-3
V gene: TRBV2
CDR3 protein: CASTSGESDTQYF

J gene: TRBJ1-2
V gene: TRBV5-1
CDR3 protein: CASGPGQEFYGYTF

J gene: TRBJ2-7
V gene: TRBV6-6
CDR3 protein: CASRRRTASPYEQYF

J gene: TRBJ1-1
V gene: TRBV6-6
CDR3 protein: CASSSGQPGTEAFF

J gene: TRBJ1-1
V gene: TRBV13
CDR3 protein: CASGRGRTTEAFF

J gene: TRBJ2-1
V gene: TRBV29-1
CDR3 protein: CSVTSSYNEQFF

J gene: TRBJ2-2
V gene: TRBV30
CDR3 protein: CAWSGGTGRTGELFF

J gene: TRBJ2-1
V gene: TRBV4-2
CDR3 protein: CASSRGTPTYNEQFF

J gene: TRBJ1-2
V gene: TRBV19
CDR3 protein: CASSPRTGFVSSHYGYTF

J gene: TRBJ2-5
V gene: TRBV7-2
CDR3 protein: CASSSDRYQETQYF

J gene: TRBJ1-2
V gene: TRBV5-1
CDR3 protein: CASSRPQGGDYGYTF

J gene: TRBJ2-7
V gene: TRBV30
CDR3 protein: CALIRGGSYEQYF

J gene: TRBJ2-1
V gene: TRBV27
CDR3 protein: CASSSRGSPNNEQFF

J gene: TRBJ2-7
V gene: TRBV27
CDR3 protein: CASSRRGPGEQYF

J gene: TRBJ2-7
V gene: TRBV7-8
CDR3 protein: CASSLGGVQGSYEQYF

J gene: TRBJ2-1
V gene: TRBV7-9
CDR3 protein: CASRPGLADNEQFF

J gene: TRBJ2-3
V gene: TRBV7-2
CDR3 protein: CASSFSGRALGDTQYF

J gene: TRBJ1-4
V gene: TRBV9
CDR3 protein: CASSVTAGAEKLFF

J gene: TRBJ2-5
V gene: TRBV7-2
CDR3 protein: CASSPRTGETQYF

J gene: TRBJ2-5
V gene: TRBV10-3
CDR3 protein: CAISESRLAVGTQYF

J gene: TRBJ2-7
V gene: TRBV14
CDR3 protein: CASSQGASSYEQYF

J gene: TRBJ2-5
V gene: TRBV7-2
CDR3 protein: CASRGGETQYF

J gene: TRBJ1-5
V gene: TRBV15
CDR3 protein: CATSREQWTGTGADQPQHF

J gene: TRBJ2-7
V gene: TRBV15
CDR3 protein: CATSSKASGTRAGYEQYF

J gene: TRBJ1-2
V gene: TRBV19
CDR3 protein: CASSIPQGAGGYTF

J gene: TRBJ2-2
V gene: TRBV19
CDR3 protein: CASRSAQGVPKNTGELFF

J gene: TRBJ1-6
V gene: TRBV27
CDR3 protein: CASSLEPLYRQYPLHF

J gene: TRBJ2-7
V gene: TRBV6-6
CDR3 protein: CASSLAGKAYEQYF

J gene: TRBJ2-7
V gene: TRBV5-1
CDR3 protein: CASSPEGLRGLYEQYF

J gene: NA
V gene: TRBV5-6
CDR3 protein: CASSSRFSISSYEQYF

J gene: TRBJ1-2
V gene: TRBV28
CDR3 protein: CASSYTGGGYTF

J gene: TRBJ1-5
V gene: TRBV5-1
CDR3 protein: CASSLGDSHNQPQHF

J gene: TRBJ2-1
V gene: TRBV6-1
CDR3 protein: CASQGLAGVLNEQFF

J gene: TRBJ1-5
V gene: TRBV6-6
CDR3 protein: CASHRVLNQPQHF

J gene: TRBJ2-1
V gene: TRBV11-2
CDR3 protein: CASSSRLAGGPNEQFF

J gene: TRBJ2-3
V gene: TRBV7-9
CDR3 protein: CASSRPHWTSGRADTQYF

J gene: TRBJ1-2
V gene: TRBV14
CDR3 protein: CASSPTGVSGYTF

J gene: TRBJ2-6
V gene: TRBV7-2
CDR3 protein: CAQGALGLLGANGLTF

J gene: TRBJ2-7
V gene: TRBV28
CDR3 protein: CASCSPLGRDSYEQYF

J gene: TRBJ2-1
V gene: TRBV29-1
CDR3 protein: CSVLGGRVRRGEQFF

J gene: TRBJ1-1
V gene: TRBV19
CDR3 protein: CASSNLPGQGRGTEAFF

J gene: TRBJ1-4
V gene: TRBV5-1
CDR3 protein: CASSKEVGEKLFF

J gene: TRBJ1-2
V gene: TRBV9
CDR3 protein: CASSSRTGPYGYTF

J gene: TRBJ1-5
V gene: TRBV5-8
CDR3 protein: CASSSDTHGPQHF